Listed below are T cell receptor beta chains from one sample, sequenced in a study of cytomegalovirus exposure and HLA in healthy donors. TCRdb's table, derived via immunoSEQ multiplex PCR, lists solely in-frame clones and lacks some. Seen here are 99,000 or so clones, 85% to 90% observed once, and the top ten hold over 3%. Sequenced material: PBMCs. These receptors were obtained from a young woman in good health and CMV-seropositive. Each CDR3 is given with its conserved first and last residue. D genes are given only for firm matches. Clone size, where shown, is once, few, many, or a class for clones that have expanded.

D	V	size	J	DNA	CDR3
-	TRBV10-2	-	TRBJ2-6	TGCGCCAGCAGTGAGACGGACCGGGACATAACTAACGTCCTGACTTTC	CASSETDRDITNVLTF
-	TRBV6-5	-	TRBJ1-1	TGTGCCAGCAGTTACTTAGGGAGTCCGAATGAAGCTTTCTTT	CASSYLGSPNEAFF
TRBD2	TRBV7-2	-	TRBJ2-5	TGTGCCAGCAGCAATAGCGGGAGTCGTGAGACCCAGTACTTC	CASSNSGSRETQYF
TRBD1	TRBV6-1	-	TRBJ1-2	TGTGCCAGCTCGGGGACAGGGGGTATACGAGATGGCTACACCTTC	CASSGTGGIRDGYTF
-	TRBV28	-	TRBJ2-4	TGTGCCAGCACTAGCGAAAACATTCAGTACTTC	CASTSENIQYF
-	TRBV6-4	-	TRBJ2-1	TGTGCCAGCAGTGACGTACAGGGACGGCAGTTCTTC	CASSDVQGRQFF
-	TRBV4-1	-	TRBJ2-7	TGCGCCAGCAGCCCCGGAGCCGCATACGAGCAGTACTTC	CASSPGAAYEQYF
TRBD1	TRBV28	-	TRBJ2-7	TGTGCCAGCAGTTCTCGACAGGGAAGGGGTTCCTACGAGCAGTACTTC	CASSSRQGRGSYEQYF
TRBD1	TRBV15	-	TRBJ2-6	TGTGCCACCAGCAGGGGGACAGGCGGGGCCAACGTCCTGACTTTC	CATSRGTGGANVLTF
-	TRBV10-2	-	TRBJ1-5	TGCGCCAGCAGTGAGTCGAAGAGGGGCAATCAGCCCCAGCATTTT	CASSESKRGNQPQHF
-	TRBV7-9	-	TRBJ2-7	TGTGCCAGCAGCCGGGCAGGGCCCCACGAGCAGTACTTC	CASSRAGPHEQYF
TRBD1	TRBV28	-	TRBJ1-1	TGTGCCAGCAGTGAAGCGGACAGGGGAGAGGTGAACACTGAAGCTTTCTTT	CASSEADRGEVNTEAFF
TRBD1	TRBV7-3	-	TRBJ1-1	TGTGCCAGCAGACCGACAGGGTTGAACACTGAAGCTTTCTTT	CASRPTGLNTEAFF
TRBD1	TRBV28	-	TRBJ2-1	TGTGCCAGCATCGGGACAGGCGAAATGTACAATGAGCAGTTCTTC	CASIGTGEMYNEQFF
-	TRBV28	-	TRBJ2-7	TGTGCCAGCAGTCCCCCGGGAGAGTTTGGGGAGCAGTACTTC	CASSPPGEFGEQYF
TRBD1	TRBV27	-	TRBJ2-7	TGTGCCAGCAGTTTATTCGAGGACAGGGGGTACGAGCAGTACTTC	CASSLFEDRGYEQYF
-	TRBV11-2	-	TRBJ2-5	TGTGCCAGCAGCTTAGCGGCAGGACAAGAGACCCAGTACTTC	CASSLAAGQETQYF
-	TRBV11-2	-	TRBJ2-5	TGTGCCAGCAGGTTCCGGGTTGTGGGAGAGACCCAGTACTTC	CASRFRVVGETQYF
TRBD1	TRBV27	-	TRBJ1-1	TGTGCCAGCAGTTCACAGGGGCCCAACACTGAAGCTTTCTTT	CASSSQGPNTEAFF
TRBD2	TRBV29-1	-	TRBJ2-7	TGCAGCGTTGGCAGCGGGGGACCCTACGAGCAGTACTTC	CSVGSGGPYEQYF
-	TRBV7-9	few	TRBJ1-4	TGTGCCAGCAGCAGAGGGACTTCAAAACTGTTTTTT	CASSRGTSKLFF
-	TRBV18	-	TRBJ2-1	TGTGCCAGCTCATTCTTAAAAGCGGACTCGCTCCTCTTC	CASSFLKADSLLF
TRBD2	TRBV4-1	-	TRBJ2-1	TGCGCCAGCAGCCCCAGGCGACTAGCGGGGGGGAGCTCCTACAATGAGCAGTTCTTC	CASSPRRLAGGSSYNEQFF
-	TRBV5-1	-	TRBJ2-5	TGCGCCAGCAGCTTGGACCCCGACAGGCAAGAGACCCAGTACTTC	CASSLDPDRQETQYF
TRBD1	TRBV5-1	-	TRBJ2-2	TGCGCCAGCAGCTCGGGGACAGATGTCGTCGGGGAGCTGTTTTTT	CASSSGTDVVGELFF
-	TRBV7-9	few	TRBJ2-7	TGTGCCAGCAGCTTAGGAGGTTCCGAGCAGTACTTC	CASSLGGSEQYF
-	TRBV4-1	-	TRBJ2-5	TGCGCCAGCAGCCAAGAGATTAGCGGAATCCAGCAAGAGACCCAGTACTTC	CASSQEISGIQQETQYF
TRBD1	TRBV5-1	-	TRBJ1-5	TGCGCCAGCAGCGAACAGGGGGCTACCAATCAGCCCCAGCATTTT	CASSEQGATNQPQHF
TRBD2	TRBV11-1	-	TRBJ2-3	TGTGCCAGCAGCTTAGCGCTTGGCGGGAGGGGCACAGATACGCAGTATTTT	CASSLALGGRGTDTQYF
TRBD2	TRBV28	-	TRBJ2-7	TGTGCCAGCAGCTCGGGACTAGCGGTCTACGAGCAGTACTTC	CASSSGLAVYEQYF
TRBD2	TRBV7-6	-	TRBJ2-5	TGTGCCAGCAGCTTGACTAGCGGGAAAGAGACCCAGTACTTC	CASSLTSGKETQYF
TRBD2	TRBV11-2	-	TRBJ2-7	TGTGCCAGCAGCTTGGAACTAGCGTCCTACGAGCAGTACTTC	CASSLELASYEQYF
-	TRBV11-2	-	TRBJ2-5	TGTGCCAGCAGCCCGCAGACAGGCCACGGGGAGACCCAGTACTTC	CASSPQTGHGETQYF
TRBD1	TRBV6-1	few	TRBJ2-7	TGTGCCAGCAGTGAGGTCCCGGGACAGGGGTACGAGCAGTACTTC	CASSEVPGQGYEQYF
-	TRBV15	-	TRBJ1-5	TGTGCCACCAGCAGAGAGGGCAGTTTTAGCAATCAGCCCCAGCATTTT	CATSREGSFSNQPQHF
TRBD1	TRBV30	-	TRBJ1-5	TGTGCCTGGAACAGACAGGGGAATCAGCCCCAGCATTTT	CAWNRQGNQPQHF